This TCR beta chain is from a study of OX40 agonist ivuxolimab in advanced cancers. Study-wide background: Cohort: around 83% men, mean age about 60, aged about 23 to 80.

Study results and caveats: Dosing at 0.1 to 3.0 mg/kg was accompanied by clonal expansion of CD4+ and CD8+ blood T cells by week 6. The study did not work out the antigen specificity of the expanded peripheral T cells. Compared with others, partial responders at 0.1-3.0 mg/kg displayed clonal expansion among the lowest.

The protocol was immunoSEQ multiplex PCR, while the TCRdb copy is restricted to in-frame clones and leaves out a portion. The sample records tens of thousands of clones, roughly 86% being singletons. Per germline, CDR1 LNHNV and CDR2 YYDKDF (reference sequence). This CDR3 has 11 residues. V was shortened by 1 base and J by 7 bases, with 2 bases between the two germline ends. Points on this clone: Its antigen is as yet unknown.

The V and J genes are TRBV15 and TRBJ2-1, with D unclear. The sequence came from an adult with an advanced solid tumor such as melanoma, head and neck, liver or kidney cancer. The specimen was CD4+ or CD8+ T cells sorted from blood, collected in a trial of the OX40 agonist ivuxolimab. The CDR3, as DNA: TGTGCCACCAGCAGAGGTAATGAGCAGTTCTTC. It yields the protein CATSRGNEQFF.